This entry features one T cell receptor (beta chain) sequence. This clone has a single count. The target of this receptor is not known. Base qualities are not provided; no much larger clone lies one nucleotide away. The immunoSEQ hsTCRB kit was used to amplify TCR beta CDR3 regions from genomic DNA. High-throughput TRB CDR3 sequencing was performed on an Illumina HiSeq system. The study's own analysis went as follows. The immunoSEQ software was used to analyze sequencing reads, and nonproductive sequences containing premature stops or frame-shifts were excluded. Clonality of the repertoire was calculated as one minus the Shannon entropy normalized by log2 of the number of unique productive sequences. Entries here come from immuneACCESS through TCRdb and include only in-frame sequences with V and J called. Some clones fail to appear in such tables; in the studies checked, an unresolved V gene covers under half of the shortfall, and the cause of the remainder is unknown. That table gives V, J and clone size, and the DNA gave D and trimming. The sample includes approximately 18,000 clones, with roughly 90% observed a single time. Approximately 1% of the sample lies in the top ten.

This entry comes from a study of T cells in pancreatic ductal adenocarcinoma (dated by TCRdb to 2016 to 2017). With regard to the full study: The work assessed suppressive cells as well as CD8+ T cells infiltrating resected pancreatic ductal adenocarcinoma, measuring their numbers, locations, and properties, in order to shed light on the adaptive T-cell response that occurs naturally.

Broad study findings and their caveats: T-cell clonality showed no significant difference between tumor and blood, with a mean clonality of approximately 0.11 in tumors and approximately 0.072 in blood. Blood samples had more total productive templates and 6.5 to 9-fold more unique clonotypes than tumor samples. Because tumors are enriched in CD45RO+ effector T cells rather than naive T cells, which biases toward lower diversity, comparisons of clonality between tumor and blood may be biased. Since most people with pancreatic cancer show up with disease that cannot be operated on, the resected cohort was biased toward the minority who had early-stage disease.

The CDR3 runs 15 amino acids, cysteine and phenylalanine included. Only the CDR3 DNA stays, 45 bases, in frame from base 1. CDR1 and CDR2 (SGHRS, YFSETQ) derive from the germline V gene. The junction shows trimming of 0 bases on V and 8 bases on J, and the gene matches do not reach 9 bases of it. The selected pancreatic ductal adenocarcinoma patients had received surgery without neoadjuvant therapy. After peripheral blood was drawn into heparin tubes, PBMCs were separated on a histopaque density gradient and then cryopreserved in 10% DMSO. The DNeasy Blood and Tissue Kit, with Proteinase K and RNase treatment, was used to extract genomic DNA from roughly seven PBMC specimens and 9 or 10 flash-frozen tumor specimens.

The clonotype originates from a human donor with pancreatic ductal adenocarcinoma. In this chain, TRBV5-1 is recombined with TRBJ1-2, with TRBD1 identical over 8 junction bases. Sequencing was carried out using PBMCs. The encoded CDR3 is CASSLAGQGEGGYTF. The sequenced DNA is TGCGCCAGCAGCTTGGCAGGACAGGGAGAAGGAGGCTACACCTTC.